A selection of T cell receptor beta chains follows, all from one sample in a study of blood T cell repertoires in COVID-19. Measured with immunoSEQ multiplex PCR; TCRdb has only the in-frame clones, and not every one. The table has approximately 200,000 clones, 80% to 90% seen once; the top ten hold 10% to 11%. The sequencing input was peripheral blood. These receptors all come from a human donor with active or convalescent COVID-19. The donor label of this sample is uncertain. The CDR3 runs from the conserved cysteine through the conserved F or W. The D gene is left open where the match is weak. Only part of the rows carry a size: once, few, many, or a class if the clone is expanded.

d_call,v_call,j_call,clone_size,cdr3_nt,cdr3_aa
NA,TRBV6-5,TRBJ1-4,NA,TGTGCCAGCAGATCCGACGTGGGCCTTGGTGAAAAACTGTTTTTT,CASRSDVGLGEKLFF
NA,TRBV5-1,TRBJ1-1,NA,TGCGCCAGCAGCTTGTTACCAGGGTCGGGCGCGACCACTGAAGCTTTCTTT,CASSLLPGSGATTEAFF
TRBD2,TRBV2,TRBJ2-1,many,TGTGCCAGCATCAGGACTAGCGGGAGCTATGAGCAGTTCTTC,CASIRTSGSYEQFF
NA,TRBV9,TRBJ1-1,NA,TGTGCCAGCAGCGGATTCGGTCAGGGGAACACTGAAGCTTTCTTT,CASSGFGQGNTEAFF
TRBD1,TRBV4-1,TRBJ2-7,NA,TGCGCCAGCAGCCATTTGACAGGGGGGTACGAGCAGTACTTC,CASSHLTGGYEQYF
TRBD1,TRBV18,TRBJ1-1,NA,TGTGCCAGCTCACGAGACAGGGGTGGTGAAGCTTTCTTT,CASSRDRGGEAFF
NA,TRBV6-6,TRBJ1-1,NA,TGTGCCAGCAGTTACTCGCGGAGCCTGTCGAACACTGAAGCTTTCTTT,CASSYSRSLSNTEAFF
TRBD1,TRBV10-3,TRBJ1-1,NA,TGTGCCATCAGTTCCAGAACAGGGGGAGGGAACACTGAAGCTTTCTTT,CAISSRTGGGNTEAFF
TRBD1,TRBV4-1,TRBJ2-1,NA,TGCGCCAGCAGCCAAAATCCGGGACAGGCCCACAGTGAGCAGTTCTTC,CASSQNPGQAHSEQFF
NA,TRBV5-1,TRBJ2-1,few,TGCGCCAGCAGGGTCGGGGGCAATGAGCAGTTCTTC,CASRVGGNEQFF
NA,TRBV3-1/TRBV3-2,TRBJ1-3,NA,TGTGCCAGCAGCCAAGGGCCCCTCGCCACAAACACCATATATTTT,CASSQGPLATNTIYF
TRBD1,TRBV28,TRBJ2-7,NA,TGTGCCAGCAGTTTACCCCTGGACACAGGGGACGAGCAGTACTTC,CASSLPLDTGDEQYF
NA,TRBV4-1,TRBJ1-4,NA,TGCGCCAGCAGCCAAGTTCGCACCCTGCGGGAAAAACTGTTTTTT,CASSQVRTLREKLFF
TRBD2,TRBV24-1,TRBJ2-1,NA,TGTGCCACCAGTGACGCGGGACTAGCCCCTAATGAGCAGTTCTTC,CATSDAGLAPNEQFF
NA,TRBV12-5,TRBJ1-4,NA,TGTGCTAGTGGCGAACGGCAGACTACAACTAATGAAAAACTGTTTTTT,CASGERQTTTNEKLFF
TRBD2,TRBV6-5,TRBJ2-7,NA,TGTGCCATCGGGGGGGGGTACGAGCAGTACTTC,CAIGGGYEQYF
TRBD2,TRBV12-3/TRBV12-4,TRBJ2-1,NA,TGTGCCAGCAGGGGACTAGCGGAGCAGTTCTTC,CASRGLAEQFF
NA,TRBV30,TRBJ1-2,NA,TGTGCCTGGAGGCCGGGACACCCATATGGCTACACCTTC,CAWRPGHPYGYTF
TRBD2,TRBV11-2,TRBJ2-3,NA,TGTGCCAGCAGCTTACGAGCGGGGGGACTCACAGATACGCAGTATTTT,CASSLRAGGLTDTQYF
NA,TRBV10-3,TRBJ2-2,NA,TGTGCCACACATGACAGCCCCACCGGGGAGCTGTTTTTT,CATHDSPTGELFF
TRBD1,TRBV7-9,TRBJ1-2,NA,TGTGCCAGCAGCTTAGATACAGGGGCCTATGGCTACACCTTC,CASSLDTGAYGYTF
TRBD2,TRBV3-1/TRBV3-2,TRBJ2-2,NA,TGTGCCAGCAGCCACCTAGGCCAGCGGGGGGGCGGGGAGCTGTTTTTT,CASSHLGQRGGGELFF
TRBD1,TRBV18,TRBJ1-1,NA,TGTGCCAGCTCCCCGGACAGGTATGCTGAAGCTTTCTTT,CASSPDRYAEAFF
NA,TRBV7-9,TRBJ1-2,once,TGTGCCAGCAGCCGACAGGCCATCAACTATGGCTACACCTTC,CASSRQAINYGYTF
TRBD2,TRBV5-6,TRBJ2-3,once,TGTGCCAGCAGCTGGCCGGGACTAGTAACACCCTTTAGCACAGATACGCAGTATTTT,CASSWPGLVTPFSTDTQYF
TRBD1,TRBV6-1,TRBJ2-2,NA,TGTGCCAGCAGTGTACGTAGGGGGCGGCTGTCGACCGGGGAGCTGTTTTTT,CASSVRRGRLSTGELFF
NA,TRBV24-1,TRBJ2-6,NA,TGTGCCTCCTGCGGATCTGGGGCCAACGTCCTGACTTTC,CASCGSGANVLTF
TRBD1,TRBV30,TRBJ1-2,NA,TGTGCCTGGAGAGTTATCACAGGGGCCCCAGTTGGCTACACCTTC,CAWRVITGAPVGYTF
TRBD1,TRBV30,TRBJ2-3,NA,TGTGCCTGGAGTGGGACAGGGGTCGTGTCAGATACGCAGTATTTT,CAWSGTGVVSDTQYF
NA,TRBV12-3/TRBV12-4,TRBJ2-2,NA,TGTGCCAGCAGTTTTATCGCCGGGGAGCTGTTTTTT,CASSFIAGELFF
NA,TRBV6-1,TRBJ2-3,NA,TGTGCCAGCAGTGAAGCACATGGAGCAGGGAGCACAGATACGCAGTATTTT,CASSEAHGAGSTDTQYF
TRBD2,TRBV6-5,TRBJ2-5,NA,TGTGCCAGCAGGACTAGCTTACAAGAGACCCAGTACTTC,CASRTSLQETQYF
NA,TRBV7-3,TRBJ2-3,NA,TGTGCCAGCAGCTTGGGGGCCCGGGCAGGAACAGATACGCAGTATTTT,CASSLGARAGTDTQYF
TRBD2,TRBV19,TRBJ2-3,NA,TGTGCCAGTAGTATAGGGGGACTAGCGGGAGATCTTCCAGATACGCAGTATTTT,CASSIGGLAGDLPDTQYF
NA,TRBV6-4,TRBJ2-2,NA,TGTGCCAGCAGTGCCGGGGGGCGATCCACCGGGGAGCTGTTTTTT,CASSAGGRSTGELFF
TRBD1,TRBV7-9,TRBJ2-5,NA,TGTGCCAGCAGCTCCCCCGGGACAGATTGGGAGACCCAGTACTTC,CASSSPGTDWETQYF
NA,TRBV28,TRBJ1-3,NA,TGTGCCAGCAGTTCGTCCCCGGGACTCATCTCTGGAAACACCATATATTTT,CASSSSPGLISGNTIYF
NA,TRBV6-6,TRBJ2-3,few,TGTGCCAGCAGTCCCCCCCCCTTATCGGGAGGGGGCGCAGATACGCAGTATTTT,CASSPPPLSGGGADTQYF
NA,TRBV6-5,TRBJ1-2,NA,TGTGCCAGCAGTCCTCGAGAGGGAGGGAGAGGCTACACCTTC,CASSPREGGRGYTF
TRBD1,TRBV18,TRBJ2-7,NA,TGTGCCAGCGCGCCTGACAGGGAAATATACGAGCAGTACTTC,CASAPDREIYEQYF
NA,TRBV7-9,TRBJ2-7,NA,TGTGCCAGCAGCAAAACAGGGAAAGTAAACGAGCAGTACTTC,CASSKTGKVNEQYF
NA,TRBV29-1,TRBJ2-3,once,TGCAGCCTCGGGGGAGGAGCCGATACGCAGTATTTT,CSLGGGADTQYF
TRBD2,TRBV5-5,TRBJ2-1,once,TGTGCCAGCAGCCGACTAGCGGGATTCAATGAGCAGTTCTTC,CASSRLAGFNEQFF
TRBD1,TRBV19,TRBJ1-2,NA,TGTGCCAGTAGTATTGAAGGGACAGGGGCTAATGGCTACACCTTC,CASSIEGTGANGYTF
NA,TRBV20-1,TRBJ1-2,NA,TGCAGTGCTAGTAACACGGGACAAGGCTATGGCTACACCTTC,CSASNTGQGYGYTF
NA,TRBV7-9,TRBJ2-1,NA,TGTGCCAGCAGCTTCCGCGGGACCAGTTTAAGCTCCTACAATGAGCAGTTCTTC,CASSFRGTSLSSYNEQFF